Shown below are 8 T cell receptor beta chains from a single sample sequenced in a study of human T cells and chemical hapten exposure. Stated time point: pre-sensitization, week 0. Treatment defined: therapeutic diphenylcyclopropenone sensitization with weekly scalp DPC. MiXCR, run by TCRdb on the RACE reads, gives a single entry per CDR3 protein. The sample carries about 110,000 distinct CDR3 sequences, around 12% recorded once. The sequences come from whole blood, collected in connection with sensitization to the hapten diphenylcyclopropenone (DPC). The receptor source for this set is a woman between 45 and 65 years old with alopecia areata. Some clones in this sample may be carry-over from other donors' samples.

There are a few counts of this clonotype. The CDR3 coding sequence is TGTGCCAGCAGCTTAGGACTAGCGGCAGATACGCAGTATTTT. This codes for CASSLGLAADTQYF. The chain combines TRBV7-6 with TRBJ2-3; 9 bases map to TRBD2. V was clipped by 1 base and J by 4 bases; unmatched bases: 0. CDR3 size: 14 residues. In germline, CDR1 is SGHVS, CDR2 FNYEAQ.

The sample holds a few counts of this clonotype. The V and J genes are TRBV7-8 and TRBJ2-1; D unresolved. The CDR3 is 13 amino acids. CDR1 is SGHVS, CDR2 FQNEAQ, per germline. V was shortened by 1 base and J by 7 bases, with 8 bases between the two germline ends. In DNA form, the CDR3 reads TGTGCCAGCAGCTTAGGGATAGAGAATGAGCAGTTCTTC. Protein sequence: CASSLGIENEQFF.

This clonotype appeared a few times. The V and J genes are TRBV11-1 and TRBJ2-5; D uncertain. Germline-derived CDR1 and CDR2 are SGHAT and FQDESV (reference sequence). V gave up 8 bases and J gave up 3 bases, with 13 bases separating them. The CDR3 extends over 13 amino acids. In DNA, the CDR3 is TGTGCCAGCGAGTTGGAGAGCGAAGAGACCCAGTACTTC. It specifies CASELESEETQYF. Full variable domain (rest looked up from reference TRBV11-1 and TRBJ2-5): EAEVAQSPRYKITEKSQAVAFWCDPISGHATLYWYRQILGQGPELLVQFQDESVVDDSQLPKDRFSAERLKGVDSTLKIQPAELGDSAMYLCASELESEETQYFGPGTRLLVL.

This clonotype was picked up many times. V is TRBV18 and J is TRBJ1-1; D remains unclear. CDR3 size: 13 residues. The V and J ends lost 3 bases and 4 bases respectively, with 9 bases between them. Germline loops: CDR1 KGHSH, CDR2 LQKENI. The CDR3 DNA reads as TGTGCCAGCTCACCTGGGGTTCCCACTGAAGCTTTCTTT. Translating gives CASSPGVPTEAFF. The variable domain in full, completed from reference TRBV18 and TRBJ1-1, reads NAGVMQNPRHLVRRRGQEARLRCSPMKGHSHVYWYRQLPEEGLKFMVYLQKENIIDESGMPKERFSAEFPKEGPSILRIQQVVRGDSAAYFCASSPGVPTEAFFGQGTRLTVV.

About this clonotype: One junction end disagrees with the germline gene, perhaps due to a read error. The gene calls are TRBV6-2 or TRBV6-3 and TRBJ1-1; 8 bases fit TRBD1. The CDR3 runs to 13 residues. Per germline, CDR1 MNHEY and CDR2 SVGEGT. The chain's CDR3 is CASTELTGAYGSW. The CDR3 DNA reads TGTGCCAGCACCGAACTGACAGGGGCGTACGGTTCGTGG.

This clonotype was seen only a few times. The junction departs from the called germline gene at one end, perhaps through a read error. The rearrangement joins TRBV12-3 or TRBV12-4 to TRBJ1-1, with a possible D match to TRBD1 (6 bases). This CDR3 comprises 16 residues. The chain's CDR3 is CASNTSPGARSTEAFF. CDR3 DNA sequence: TGTGCCAGCAACACCTCTCCAGGGGCGCGGTCGACTGAGGCTTTCTTT.

This clonotype has more than one count but fewer than ten. This chain uses TRBV13 with TRBJ2-7; D might be TRBD2 (5 bases). CDR1 PRHDT and CDR2 FYEKMQ come from the germline V gene (reference sequence). Trimming cost V 4 bases and J 7 bases, with 11 bases left between them. This CDR3 has 12 residues. This chain's CDR3 is CASSSLSGEQYF. CDR3 in DNA: TGTGCCAGCAGCTCGTTGAGCGGAGAGCAGTACTTC.

This clonotype was seen more than once but under ten times. The rearrangement uses TRBV6-5 and TRBJ2-5; perhaps TRBD2 as D (7 bases). Germline loops: CDR1 MNHEY, CDR2 SVGAGI. V dropped 2 bases and J dropped 2 bases, with 12 bases sitting between them. The CDR3 is 15 residues long. The CDR3 DNA is TGTGCCAGCAGTTACGTCGGGGGGCTTCAAGAGACCCAGTACTTC. It is translated as CASSYVGGLQETQYF.